One sample yielded the 32 T cell receptor beta chains listed below, sequenced in a study of post-analysis software for immune sequencing data. Tagging with unique molecular identifiers was a feature of the TCR beta cDNA libraries. MiXCR, applied by TCRdb to the PCR reads, yields one record per CDR3 protein. Of hundreds of thousands of distinct CDR3 sequences in the sample, roughly 50% were seen once. Overall study results and limits: Roughly 5 TRBV segments (TRBV5-6, TRBV5-1 and TRBV20-1 among them) occurred more frequently in patients than in controls.

Their recognized antigens are unknown. Sequenced material: blood. All receptors derive from a girl aged 10 to 17 with multiple sclerosis.

CDR3 bases: TGTGCTAGTGGTTTGCCCGCAAGGGACAATGAGCAGTTCTTC. It specifies CASGLPARDNEQFF. The gene calls are TRBV12-5 and TRBJ2-1; no clear D. Germline V CDR1 and CDR2: LGHNT, FRNRAP. The CDR3 runs 14 residues. V was pared by 2 bases and J by 5 bases, with 10 bases between. The full variable domain, rest sourced from reference TRBV12-5 and TRBJ2-1, is DARVTQTPRHKVTEMGQEVTMRCQPILGHNTVFWYRQTMMQGLELLAYFRNRAPLDDSGMPKDRFSAEMPDATLATLKIQPSEPRDSAVYFCASGLPARDNEQFFGPGTRLTVL.

This chain connects TRBV15 to TRBJ2-5; possible D gene TRBD2, 6 bases. The V end lost 6 bases, the J end lost 3 bases, and 20 bases lay between the germline ends. The germline gives CDR1 LNHNV, CDR2 YYDKDF (reference sequence). This CDR3 has 16 amino acids. This CDR3 is CATSSGIGISKETQYF. The CDR3 DNA sequence: TGTGCCACCAGTAGCGGAATAGGGATCTCCAAAGAGACCCAGTACTTC.

This clonotype was picked up a small number of times. V is TRBV6-5 and J is TRBJ1-4; D unresolved. The germline gives CDR1 MNHEY, CDR2 SVGAGI. This CDR3 region has 14 residues. Between the trimmed V and J ends, which lost 1 base and 7 bases, there was a span of 10 bases. This chain's CDR3 is CASSYFPFGEKLFF. As DNA, the CDR3 is TGTGCCAGCAGTTACTTCCCCTTTGGTGAAAAACTGTTTTTT.

The DNA of the CDR3 is TGCAGTGCTCAACTAGCGGGAGGGCCTTTTTCCTACAATGAGCAGTTCTTC. This translates into CSAQLAGGPFSYNEQFF. This chain links TRBV20-1 with TRBJ2-1; 13 bases map to TRBD2. The CDR3 has 17 residues. Looked up from germline, CDR1 is DFQATT and CDR2 is SNEGSKA (reference sequence). V lost 5 bases, J lost 1 base, and 8 bases stayed unmatched.

The chain carries TRBV29-1 and TRBJ2-1, with 7 bases aligning to TRBD1. The CDR3 spans 13 residues. Germline V lookup: CDR1 SQVTM, CDR2 ANQGSEA. Unmatched junction bases numbered 6, after V lost 4 bases and J lost 6 bases. CDR3 sequence (DNA): TGCAGCGTTGCCGGGACAGTAATCAATGAGCAGTTCTTC. It encodes CSVAGTVINEQFF.

In its sample, this clonotype was seen once. The chain carries TRBV11-1 and TRBJ1-1, with TRBD1 matching over 10 bases. With 6 bases clipped from V and 0 bases from J, the junction kept 7 bases outside the gene matches. CDR3 length: 16 amino acids. Per germline, CDR1 SGHAT and CDR2 FQDESV (reference sequence). Written as DNA, the CDR3 is TGTGCCAGCAGAGATGGACAGGGGGTAGTGAACACTGAAGCTTTCTTT. Its translation: CASRDGQGVVNTEAFF. Using reference TRBV11-1 and TRBJ1-1 for the parts outside the CDR3, the full variable domain is EAEVAQSPRYKITEKSQAVAFWCDPISGHATLYWYRQILGQGPELLVQFQDESVVDDSQLPKDRFSAERLKGVDSTLKIQPAELGDSAMYLCASRDGQGVVNTEAFFGQGTRLTVV.

V and J are TRBV10-3 and TRBJ2-7; no reliable D call. Trimming took 0 bases from V and 0 from J, leaving 15 bases between them. Germline V gene lookup returns CDR1 ENHRY and CDR2 SYGVKD. The CDR3 length is 17 residues. The CDR3 nucleotides are TGTGCCATCAGTGAGTCTCATTTGTTGGCAAGCTCCTACGAGCAGTACTTC. This codes for CAISESHLLASSYEQYF.

The table lists this clonotype with a count of one. The chain couples TRBV3-1 to TRBJ2-7; 10 bases align to TRBD2. The J call may not be correct, given that the DNA end is closer to TRBJ2-1. Germline V gene sequence: CDR1 LGHDT, CDR2 YNNKEL (reference sequence). This CDR3 is 16 amino acids long. CDR3 in amino acids: CASSQESLAGDNEQFF. The CDR3 region has the DNA TGTGCCAGCAGCCAAGAAAGTCTAGCGGGAGACAATGAGCAGTTCTTC.

The chain has TRBV2 and TRBJ1-2; no clear D gene. Germline lookup yields CDR1 SNHLY and CDR2 FYNNEI. V was cut by 1 base and J by 0 bases, with 6 bases left in between. The CDR3 contains 14 residues. The CDR3 is CASSEVVPNYGYTF. CDR3 DNA: TGTGCCAGCAGTGAAGTGGTGCCTAACTATGGCTACACCTTC.

V is TRBV6-5 and J is TRBJ2-7; D is undetermined. The germline V gene encodes CDR1 MNHEY and CDR2 SVGAGI. This CDR3 contains 14 residues. Trimming stripped 5 bases from V and 2 bases from J, with 13 bases between. CDR3 coding DNA: TGTGCCAGCAGTCCCGTGGACGGTCCCTACGAGCAGTACTTC. This codes for CASSPVDGPYEQYF.

The chain is built from TRBV25-1 and TRBJ2-1, with 9 bases matching TRBD2. J was trimmed by 4 bases and V by 5 bases; bases with no gene match: 9. Germline CDR1 reads MGHDK; CDR2 reads SYGVNS. The CDR3 extends over 16 amino acids. The CDR3 here is CASSRASGNWYNEQFF. The CDR3 nucleotides read TGTGCCAGCAGTAGGGCTAGCGGGAATTGGTACAATGAGCAGTTCTTC. Full variable domain (rest looked up from reference TRBV25-1 and TRBJ2-1): EADIYQTPRYLVIGTGKKITLECSQTMGHDKMYWYQQDPGMELHLIHYSYGVNSTEKGDLSSESTVSRIRTEHFPLTLESARPSHTSQYLCASSRASGNWYNEQFFGPGTRLTVL.

The chain employs TRBV11-2 and TRBJ2-2; D is unresolved. Germline V gene lookup returns CDR1 SGHAT and CDR2 FQNNGV. V gave up 2 bases and J gave up 5 bases, with 12 bases separating them. This CDR3 has 15 amino acids. CDR3 DNA sequence: TGTGCCAGCAGCTTAACGGGTTTCGTGACCGGGGAGCTGTTTTTT. This sequence encodes CASSLTGFVTGELFF.

This clonotype has a handful of counts. The CDR3 spells CAISSGRNDEQYF. CDR3 DNA: TGTGCCATCAGTAGCGGGAGGAACGACGAGCAGTACTTC. J is TRBJ2-7 and V is TRBV10-3; 9 positions agree with TRBD2. The CDR3 has 13 residues. CDR1 and CDR2 from the germline V gene are ENHRY and SYGVKD. With 5 bases clipped from V and 5 bases from J, the junction kept 4 bases outside the gene matches.

The V and J genes are TRBV20-1 and TRBJ2-5, with D possibly being TRBD1 (6 bases). The CDR3 has 13 residues. Per germline, CDR1 DFQATT and CDR2 SNEGSKA (reference sequence). CDR3 bases: TGCAGGGCCCCCCGCAGGGGAGAAGAGACCCAGTACTTC. Translated: CRAPRRGEETQYF.

J is TRBJ2-7 and V is TRBV5-4; weak D call: TRBD2 (5 bases). Trimming took 2 bases from V and 2 from J, leaving 11 bases between them. Looked up from germline, CDR1 is SGHNT and CDR2 is YYREEE (reference sequence). The CDR3 is 14 residues long. The CDR3 is CASSFRAGTYEQYF. The CDR3 DNA follows: TGTGCCAGCAGCTTTCGGGCGGGCACCTACGAGCAGTACTTC.

J is TRBJ1-2 and V is TRBV6-1; D is unresolved. CDR3 length: 14 residues. CDR1 is MNHNS, CDR2 SASEGT, per germline. V lost 6 bases and J 4 bases, leaving 15 bases between the germline ends. For the CDR3, the DNA is TGTGCCAGCAGAGTTTCATTCCTAGGCTATGGCTACACCTTC. It translates to CASRVSFLGYGYTF.

This clonotype turned up a few times. The chain joins TRBV20-1 to TRBJ2-7; 7 bases match TRBD2. The J call is in doubt because the DNA end fits TRBJ2-5 better. The CDR3 has 15 amino acids. CDR1 and CDR2 from the germline V gene are DFQATT and SNEGSKA (reference sequence). In nucleotides, the CDR3 is TGCAGTGCTAGAGATCCCAGCGGGGATAAAGAGACCCAGTACTTC. Translation gives CSARDPSGDKETQYF.

This chain links TRBV14 with TRBJ2-7, with TRBD2 matching 7 bases. Gene TRBJ2-5 matches the end of the DNA better, so the J call may be wrong. Germline CDR1 is SGHDN and CDR2 is FVKESK. This CDR3 is built from 13 residues. The CDR3, as DNA: TGTGCCAGCAGCCGACTAGCTTTGGAGACCCAGTACTTC. It translates to CASSRLALETQYF.

The chain employs TRBV5-1 and TRBJ2-1, with TRBD2 identical over 9 bases. V gave up 4 bases and J gave up 5 bases; unmatched junction bases: 7. CDR1 is SGHRS, CDR2 YFSETQ, per germline. This CDR3 contains 15 residues. The chain's CDR3 is CASSPGASGDNEQFF. The DNA of the CDR3 is TGCGCCAGCAGCCCCGGGGCTAGCGGGGACAATGAGCAGTTCTTC.

This chain joins TRBV12-3 or TRBV12-4 and TRBJ1-1, with D perhaps TRBD1 (5 bases). This CDR3 comprises 15 residues. The V end was cut by 4 bases, the J end by 0 bases, with 12 bases between. The CDR3 bases are TGTGCCAGCAGTTATCGCAGGGAGCTGAACACTGAAGCTTTCTTT. It translates to CASSYRRELNTEAFF.

This chain uses TRBV12-3 or TRBV12-4 with TRBJ2-4; TRBD2 agrees at 15 bases. Gene TRBJ2-7 matches the end of the DNA better, so the J call may be wrong. CDR3 length: 17 residues. The CDR3 loop reads CASSSTPGLAGGNEQYF. CDR3 nucleotides: TGTGCCAGCAGTTCTACGCCGGGACTAGCGGGGGGAAACGAGCAGTACTTC.

The CDR3 region has the DNA TGTGCCAGCAGCCGGACTAGTTCCTACAATGAGCAGTTCTTC. Translating it yields CASSRTSSYNEQFF. The chain recombines TRBV27 with TRBJ2-1, with 7 positions matching TRBD2. The CDR3 runs to 14 residues. The germline CDR1 and CDR2 sequences are MNHEY and SMNVEV (reference sequence). Trimming took 6 bases from V and 1 from J; bases not matched to a gene: 3.

By sample share, this clonotype is medium-sized. The CDR3 nucleotides read TGTGCCAGCAGCTCCCCGCGGCGGGTCCTCCTCGCAGATACGCAGTATTTT. It translates to CASSSPRRVLLADTQYF. The chain combines TRBV7-4 with TRBJ2-3; tentatively, D is TRBD2 (5 bases). This CDR3 region has 17 residues. CDR1 is SGHVT, CDR2 SQSDAQ, per germline. Trimming cost V 4 bases and J 4 bases, with 21 bases left between them.

This clonotype was seen only a few times. This chain connects TRBV4-2 to TRBJ2-3, with D perhaps TRBD2 (6 bases). With 2 bases removed from V and 3 bases from J, the gap between germline ends came to 9 bases. The germline V gene encodes CDR1 LGHNA and CDR2 YNFKEQ. The CDR3 loop spans 14 amino acids. In DNA, the CDR3 is TGTGCCAGCAGCCAACAGCGGGCTACAGATACGCAGTATTTT. It encodes CASSQQRATDTQYF.

The rearrangement links TRBV4-1 to TRBJ2-5; D is ambiguous. The J call is uncertain, as TRBJ2-7 better fits the DNA end. The germline CDR1 and CDR2 sequences are MGHRA and YSYEKL. This CDR3 is built from 15 residues. The chain's CDR3 is CASSQESLLGYEQYF. The CDR3 DNA reads as TGCGCCAGCAGCCAAGAGTCTTTGTTAGGGTACGAGCAGTACTTC.

The rearrangement links TRBV29-1 to TRBJ1-1; D is ambiguous. The CDR3 has 12 residues. The germline V gene has CDR1 SQVTM and CDR2 ANQGSEA. V was pared by 4 bases and J by 0 bases, with 6 bases between. DNA for the CDR3: TGCAGCGTTGGATACATGAACACTGAAGCTTTCTTT. It codes for CSVGYMNTEAFF.

The chain couples TRBV5-1 to TRBJ2-5; D is uncertain. Germline V gives CDR1 SGHRS, CDR2 YFSETQ. This CDR3 spans 15 amino acids. Trimming cost V 0 bases and J 1 base, with 10 bases left between them. The CDR3 sequence is CASSLAPTTQETQYF. The CDR3 DNA reads TGCGCCAGCAGCTTGGCCCCCACTACCCAAGAGACCCAGTACTTC.

This clonotype has only a few counts. The J gene is TRBJ1-5, the V gene TRBV7-9; perhaps TRBD1 as D (5 bases). CDR1 is SEHNR, CDR2 FQNEAQ, per germline (reference sequence). The V end was cut by 5 bases, the J end by 2 bases, with 16 bases between. The CDR3 sequence is 16 residues long. The CDR3 region is CASSPGLGEGNQPQHF. CDR3 DNA: TGTGCCAGCAGCCCCGGCTTAGGGGAAGGCAATCAGCCCCAGCATTTT.

This sequence joins TRBV12-5 and TRBJ1-1; perhaps TRBD1 as D (6 bases). Germline CDR1 is LGHNT and CDR2 is FRNRAP. The CDR3 runs to 14 residues. V lost 11 bases and J lost 2, with 18 bases in between. The CDR3 loop reads CACRGGGFNTEAFF. DNA of the CDR3: TGTGCTTGCAGGGGCGGGGGTTTCAACACTGAAGCTTTCTTT. Variable domain in full (rest from reference TRBV12-5 and TRBJ1-1): DARVTQTPRHKVTEMGQEVTMRCQPILGHNTVFWYRQTMMQGLELLAYFRNRAPLDDSGMPKDRFSAEMPDATLATLKIQPSEPRDSAVYFCACRGGGFNTEAFFGQGTRLTVV.

This clonotype appeared a few times. This rearrangement joins TRBV10-3 to TRBJ2-3; possibly TRBD1 for D (5 bases). The CDR3 extends over 17 amino acids. Deletions cut 0 bases from V and 2 bases from J, with 15 bases between. The germline CDR1 and CDR2 sequences are ENHRY and SYGVKD. CDR3 sequence: CAISESSRQGITDTQYF. The CDR3 DNA reads TGTGCCATCAGTGAGTCCAGCCGCCAGGGCATCACAGATACGCAGTATTTT.

This clonotype was counted between two and nine times. The chain combines TRBV5-1 with TRBJ2-7, with 14 bases lining up with TRBD2. J lost 4 bases, V lost 3 bases, and 6 bases had no gene match. This CDR3 comprises 16 residues. The germline V gene encodes CDR1 SGHRS and CDR2 YFSETQ. The CDR3 coding sequence is TGCGCCAGCAGCTCCGGGACTAGCGGGAGTGTTTACGAGCAGTACTTC. It codes for CASSSGTSGSVYEQYF.

The chain carries TRBV12-3 or TRBV12-4 and TRBJ2-1; 11 bases are shared with TRBD2. The CDR3 spans 16 residues. Trimming took 6 bases from V and 0 from J; bases not matched to a gene: 4. CDR3 nucleotide sequence: TGTGCCAGCAGACCTACTAGCGGGGGCTCCTACAATGAGCAGTTCTTC. As protein: CASRPTSGGSYNEQFF.